One sample yielded the 2 T cell receptor beta chains listed below, sequenced in a study of beta chain features in type 1 diabetes. Sequenced material consisted of expressed TCRB transcripts (all of the isolated RNA was reverse transcribed). Profiled with immunoSEQ multiplex PCR; TCRdb holds only in-frame clones, not every one. Counted here are about 110,000 clones, 40% occurring once; the ten biggest clones make up about 0.063%. Sequenced input: stem cell memory CD4+ T cells from blood. All receptors come from a young woman in good health.

CDR3 amino acids: CASSYAGGPHNEQFF. The CDR3 region has the DNA TGTGCCAGCAGTTACGCGGGAGGGCCCCACAATGAGCAGTTCTTC. The V call is TRBV28, the J call TRBJ2-1; 9 nucleotides match TRBD2. Trimming cost V 4 bases and J 5 bases; bases outside gene matches: 6. The germline gives CDR1 MDHEN, CDR2 SYDVKM. There are 15 residues in the CDR3.

The chain carries TRBV7-2 and TRBJ2-3, with 9 bases aligning to TRBD2. V trimming: 5 bases; J trimming: 2 bases; junction bases outside the gene matches: 5. This CDR3 has 15 residues. CDR1 and CDR2 from the germline V gene are SGHTA and FQGNSA. The CDR3 DNA reads as TGTGCCAGCAGCCGGAAGCGGGAGGCCACAGATACGCAGTATTTT. The encoded protein is CASSRKREATDTQYF.